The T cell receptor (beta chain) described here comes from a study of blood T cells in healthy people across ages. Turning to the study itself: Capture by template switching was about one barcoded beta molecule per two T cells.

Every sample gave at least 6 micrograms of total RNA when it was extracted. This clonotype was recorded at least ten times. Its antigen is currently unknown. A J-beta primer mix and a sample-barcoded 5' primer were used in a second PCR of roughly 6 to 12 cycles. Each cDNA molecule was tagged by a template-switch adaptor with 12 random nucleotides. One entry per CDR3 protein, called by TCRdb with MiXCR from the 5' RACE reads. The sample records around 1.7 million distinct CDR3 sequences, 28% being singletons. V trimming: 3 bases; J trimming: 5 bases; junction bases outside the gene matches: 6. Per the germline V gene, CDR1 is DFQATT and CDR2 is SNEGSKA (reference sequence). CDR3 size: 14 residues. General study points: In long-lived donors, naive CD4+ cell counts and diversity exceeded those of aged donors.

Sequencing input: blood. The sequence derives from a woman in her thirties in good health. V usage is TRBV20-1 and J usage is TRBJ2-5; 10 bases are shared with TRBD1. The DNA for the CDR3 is TGCAGTGCTAGGGTCGGGACAGGGGATGAGACCCAGTACTTC. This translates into CSARVGTGDETQYF.